This T cell receptor beta chain was observed in a study of shared clonotypes between healthy human individuals. Trimming removed 3 bases from V and 5 bases from J, with 23 bases in between. Germline CDR1 and CDR2: MGHRA and YSYEKL. The CDR3 has 17 residues. Sequencing used immunoSEQ multiplex PCR; TCRdb keeps in-frame clones, though not all of them. Among 2 million to 2.5 million clones listed, roughly 93% were seen once. This TCR derives from a man between 18 and 35 years old in good health. Some clones in this sample may be carry-over from other donors' samples. The chain joins TRBV4-1 to TRBJ2-7; D is perhaps TRBD2 (7 bases). The sequencing input was naive CD4+ T cells from PBMCs. Sample subset: CD45RA+ positively selected. The CDR3 bases are TGCGCCAGCAGCCACCTCAAGGGGGGGCTAGCGCTGGACGAGCAGTACTTC. Translated, it gives CASSHLKGGLALDEQYF.